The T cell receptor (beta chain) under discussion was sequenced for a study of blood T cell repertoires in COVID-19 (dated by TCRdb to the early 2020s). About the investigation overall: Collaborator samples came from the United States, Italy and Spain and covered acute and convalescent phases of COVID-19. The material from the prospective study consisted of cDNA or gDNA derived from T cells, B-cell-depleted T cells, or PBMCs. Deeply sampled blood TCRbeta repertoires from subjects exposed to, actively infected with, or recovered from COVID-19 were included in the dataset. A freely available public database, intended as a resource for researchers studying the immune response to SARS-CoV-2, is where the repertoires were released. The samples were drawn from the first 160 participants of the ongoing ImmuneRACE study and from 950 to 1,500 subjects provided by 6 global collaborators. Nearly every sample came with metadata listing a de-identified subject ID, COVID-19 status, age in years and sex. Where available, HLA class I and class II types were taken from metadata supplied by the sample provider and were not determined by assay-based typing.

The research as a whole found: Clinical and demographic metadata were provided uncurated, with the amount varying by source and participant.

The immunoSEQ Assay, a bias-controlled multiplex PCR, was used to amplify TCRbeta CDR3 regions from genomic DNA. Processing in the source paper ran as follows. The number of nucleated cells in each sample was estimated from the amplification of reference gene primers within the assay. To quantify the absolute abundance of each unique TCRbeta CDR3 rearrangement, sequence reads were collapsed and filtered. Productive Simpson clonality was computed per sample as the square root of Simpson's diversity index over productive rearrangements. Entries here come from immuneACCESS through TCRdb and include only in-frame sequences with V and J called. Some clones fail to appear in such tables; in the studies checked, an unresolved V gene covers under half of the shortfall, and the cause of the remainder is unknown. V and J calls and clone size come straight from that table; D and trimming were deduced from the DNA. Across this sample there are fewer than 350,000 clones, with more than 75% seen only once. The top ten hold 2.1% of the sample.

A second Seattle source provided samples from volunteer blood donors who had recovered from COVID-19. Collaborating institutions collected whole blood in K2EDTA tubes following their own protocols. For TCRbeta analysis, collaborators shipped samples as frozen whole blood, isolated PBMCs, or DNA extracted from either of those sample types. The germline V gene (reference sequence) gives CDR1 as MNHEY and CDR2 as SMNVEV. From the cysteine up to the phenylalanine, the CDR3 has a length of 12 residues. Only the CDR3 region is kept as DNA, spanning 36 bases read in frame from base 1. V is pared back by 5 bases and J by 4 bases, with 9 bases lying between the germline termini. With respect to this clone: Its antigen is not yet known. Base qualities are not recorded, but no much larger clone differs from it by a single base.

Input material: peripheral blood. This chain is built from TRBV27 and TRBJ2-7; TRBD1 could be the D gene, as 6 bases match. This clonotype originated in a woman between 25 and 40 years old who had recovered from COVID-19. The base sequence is TGTGCCAGCAGTCCCACAGGGTACGAGCAGTACTTC. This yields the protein CASSPTGYEQYF.